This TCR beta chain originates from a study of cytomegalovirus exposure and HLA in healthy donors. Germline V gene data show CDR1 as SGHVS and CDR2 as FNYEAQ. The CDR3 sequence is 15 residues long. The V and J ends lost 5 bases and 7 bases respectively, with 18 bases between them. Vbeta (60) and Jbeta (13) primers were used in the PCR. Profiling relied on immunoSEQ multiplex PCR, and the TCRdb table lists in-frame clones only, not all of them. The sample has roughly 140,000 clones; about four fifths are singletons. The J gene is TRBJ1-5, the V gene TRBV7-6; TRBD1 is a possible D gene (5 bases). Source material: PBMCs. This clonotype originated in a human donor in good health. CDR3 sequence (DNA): TGTGCCAGCAGCCCGGGGGTGGGATCGGTCCAGCCCCAGCATTTT. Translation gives CASSPGVGSVQPQHF.